Ten or more counts support the clone carrying this TCR beta chain. This specimen comes from a study of blood T cell repertoires in COVID-19. Study-level background: Acute-phase and convalescent COVID-19 samples originated in the United States, Italy and Spain. PBMCs, B-cell-depleted T cells, or T cells provided the cDNA or gDNA that made up the material.

Per the original methods: It was from reference gene primer amplification that nucleated cell counts were estimated. Profiling relied on immunoSEQ multiplex PCR, and the TCRdb table lists in-frame clones only, not all of them. That table furnishes V, J and clone size, whereas the DNA furnished D and trimming. The sample includes about 89,000 clones, roughly 80% seen only once; the top ten take roughly 45%. This CDR3 is built from 13 residues. The V and J ends lost 4 bases and 3 bases respectively, with 10 bases between them. Germline V gives CDR1 ENHRY, CDR2 SYGVKD. J is TRBJ2-7 and V is TRBV10-3; D gene ambiguous. This TCR was recovered from a human donor in a cohort sampled during active COVID-19. The sequencing sample was made of peripheral blood. CDR3 in DNA: TGTGCCATCAGTGTGAACAGCAACTACGAGCAGTACTTC. Amino acids: CAISVNSNYEQYF.